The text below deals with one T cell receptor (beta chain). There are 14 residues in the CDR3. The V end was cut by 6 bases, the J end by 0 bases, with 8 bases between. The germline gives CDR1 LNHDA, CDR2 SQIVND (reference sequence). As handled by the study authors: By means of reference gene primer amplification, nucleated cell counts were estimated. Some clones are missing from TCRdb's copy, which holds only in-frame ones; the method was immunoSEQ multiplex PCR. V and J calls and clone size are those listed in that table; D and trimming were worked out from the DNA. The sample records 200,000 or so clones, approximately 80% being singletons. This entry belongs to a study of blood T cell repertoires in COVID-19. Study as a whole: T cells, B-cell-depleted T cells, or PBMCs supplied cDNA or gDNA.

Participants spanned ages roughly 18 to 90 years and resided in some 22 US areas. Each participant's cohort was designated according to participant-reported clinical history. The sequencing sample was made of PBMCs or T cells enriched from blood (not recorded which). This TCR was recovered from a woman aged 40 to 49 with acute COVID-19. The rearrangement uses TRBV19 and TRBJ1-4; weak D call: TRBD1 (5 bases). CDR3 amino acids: CASRGHATNEKLFF. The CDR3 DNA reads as TGTGCCAGTAGAGGACACGCAACTAATGAAAAACTGTTTTTT.